A selection of T cell receptor beta chains follows, all from one sample in a study of T cell changes during pregnancy in multiple sclerosis. Clones were sequenced by immunoSEQ multiplex PCR, and TCRdb holds only the in-frame ones, with some missing. This sample has tens of thousands of clones, with around 90% found just once. This specimen consisted of CD4+ T cells from peripheral blood mononuclear cells, obtained in the third trimester of pregnancy. These receptors were taken from a female donor in good health, enrolled as a control in a pregnancy study. Both conserved end residues are part of each CDR3. D genes are given only for firm matches. The size field is filled for only some rows; it gives once, few, many or a size class.

d_gene,j_gene,v_gene,abundance,CDR3nt,CDR3aa
.,TRBJ1-1,TRBV5-1,.,TGCGCCAGCAGCTTAAATCTGGGGCTAGAAGCTTTCTTT,CASSLNLGLEAFF
.,TRBJ2-7,TRBV28,.,TGTGCCAGCAGAGAGAATAAAGCGGAGCAGTACTTC,CASRENKAEQYF
.,TRBJ1-4,TRBV19,.,TGTGCCAGCCACCCGCAGGGAGGGGATGAAAAACTGTTTTTT,CASHPQGGDEKLFF
.,TRBJ1-2,TRBV7-9,.,TGTGCCAGCAGCCCAATCTATGGCTACACCTTC,CASSPIYGYTF
TRBD1,TRBJ1-2,TRBV28,.,TGTGCCAGCGGGCCGCCGGGACAGAGCTACTATGGCTACACCTTC,CASGPPGQSYYGYTF
.,TRBJ2-5,TRBV7-9,.,TGTGCCAGCAGCTTATTAGCCAGTGTGGAGACCCAGTACTTC,CASSLLASVETQYF
TRBD1,TRBJ1-1,TRBV28,few,TGTGCCAGCAGTTCACCCGGGACAGGGAGGGGAGAAGCTTTCTTT,CASSSPGTGRGEAFF
TRBD2,TRBJ2-3,TRBV4-1,few,TGCGCCAGCAGCCGGCGGGGGATCACAGATACGCAGTATTTT,CASSRRGITDTQYF
TRBD1,TRBJ1-5,TRBV2,.,TGTGCCAGCAGAGAAAACAGGGGGCGCGTTCAGCCCCAGCATTTT,CASRENRGRVQPQHF
.,TRBJ2-4,TRBV29-1,.,TGCAGCGTTGAGTTGGCAGGAAACATTCAGTACTTC,CSVELAGNIQYF
TRBD2,TRBJ2-7,TRBV5-5,.,TGTGCCAGCAGCTTAAAGGGGGCCAGGACTAGCGGGGTCCCCTACGAGCAGTACTTC,CASSLKGARTSGVPYEQYF
.,TRBJ2-1,TRBV7-9,.,TGTGCCAGCAGCTTAGTTACGGGATACAATGAGCAGTTCTTC,CASSLVTGYNEQFF
TRBD1,TRBJ1-6,TRBV27,.,TGTGCCAGCAGTGCCGGGACAGGGAGCTCCTATAATTCACCCCTCCACTTT,CASSAGTGSSYNSPLHF
TRBD1,TRBJ1-3,TRBV6-6,.,TGTGCCAGCAGTTCGGGACAGGCGGGAAACACCATATATTTT,CASSSGQAGNTIYF
.,TRBJ1-4,TRBV28,.,TGTGCCAGCAGTTTGTACGGGGGGAAGGAAAAACTGTTTTTT,CASSLYGGKEKLFF
TRBD1,TRBJ2-7,TRBV5-1,.,TGCGCCAGCAGCTTGGCGGACAGGGGGGTATCCTACGAGCAGTACTTC,CASSLADRGVSYEQYF
.,TRBJ1-6,TRBV12-2,once,TGTGCAAGTCGCTTAGCGCCCTCGGGGTGTTCCGGGACAGAATATAATTCACCCCTCCACTTT,CASRLAPSGCSGTEYNSPLHF
TRBD1,TRBJ2-5,TRBV5-1,.,TGCGCCAGCAGCTTGGATCAGGGGGTTTGGGAGACCCAGTACTTC,CASSLDQGVWETQYF
.,TRBJ2-1,TRBV7-9,.,TGTGCCAGCAGCCTTAAGAGGCGGCTAGCGAGCTCCTACAATGAGCAGTTCTTC,CASSLKRRLASSYNEQFF
TRBD1,TRBJ2-3,TRBV18,.,TGTGCCAGCTCAAGGGACAGCAGCACAGATACGCAGTATTTT,CASSRDSSTDTQYF
TRBD1,TRBJ1-2,TRBV28,.,TGTGCCAGCAGTGCCGGGACAGGGGAGATCGGGGGCTACACCTTC,CASSAGTGEIGGYTF
TRBD1,TRBJ2-2,TRBV19,few,TGTGCCAGTAGTTCTCAGGGGGCCGGGGAGCTGTTTTTT,CASSSQGAGELFF
TRBD1,TRBJ2-2,TRBV6-6,.,TGTGCCAGCAGCCGTGACAGGGGAGGCACCGGGGAGCTGTTTTTT,CASSRDRGGTGELFF
TRBD2,TRBJ2-1,TRBV7-3,.,TGTGCCAGCAGCTTAATCCCCGTAAGCGGGATAAACTCCTACAATGAGCAGTTCTTC,CASSLIPVSGINSYNEQFF
.,TRBJ1-4,TRBV5-8,.,TGTGCCAGCAGCCGTAACGGGGGAGAAAAACTGTTTTTT,CASSRNGGEKLFF
TRBD1,TRBJ1-6,TRBV2,.,TGTGCCAGCAGCGGGACAGGCCGAGGTGGTGGTTCACCCCTCCACTTT,CASSGTGRGGGSPLHF
TRBD2,TRBJ2-1,TRBV5-1,few,TGCGCCAGCAGCTTACGCCTAGCGGGGGGTGAAGAGCAGTTCTTC,CASSLRLAGGEEQFF
TRBD1,TRBJ1-5,TRBV5-1,.,TGCGCCAGCAGCCCAACAGGGGCCCCTCAGCCCCAGCATTTT,CASSPTGAPQPQHF
.,TRBJ1-1,TRBV7-2,.,TGTGCCAGCAGCTTAGCGAGGGAGACTGAAGCTTTCTTT,CASSLARETEAFF
TRBD2,TRBJ2-1,TRBV7-2,.,TGTGCCAGCAGCCGATCCCGCGGGAGTATCTACAATGAGCAGTTCTTC,CASSRSRGSIYNEQFF
.,TRBJ2-6,TRBV28,.,TGTGCCAGCAGGGGGCAAATTGGGGCCAACGTCCTGACTTTC,CASRGQIGANVLTF
TRBD1,TRBJ1-4,TRBV5-4,.,TGTGCCAGCAGCCGGGACAGAAATGAAAAACTGTTTTTT,CASSRDRNEKLFF
.,TRBJ2-3,TRBV7-2,.,TGTGCCAGCAGCTTAGTGGCCGCAGATACGCAGTATTTT,CASSLVAADTQYF
.,TRBJ1-4,TRBV14,.,TGTGCCACGTCAGCGGCCATTAATGAAAAACTGTTTTTT,CATSAAINEKLFF
.,TRBJ2-2,TRBV7-9,once,TGTGCCAGCAGCTTAGGAAGGGGAACAGGGACCGGGGAGCTGTTTTTT,CASSLGRGTGTGELFF
TRBD1,TRBJ2-5,TRBV19,.,TGTGCCAGTAGTATATACAGGGGGCAGGTTGAGACCCAGTACTTC,CASSIYRGQVETQYF
.,TRBJ1-1,TRBV19,.,TGTGCCAGTAGTATCCTCCTAACAGGATCGACTTTCTTT,CASSILLTGSTFF
TRBD2,TRBJ2-3,TRBV28,.,TGTGCCAGCAGTTTATGGACTAGCGGGCCCTTGTCCCGCACAGATACGCAGTATTTT,CASSLWTSGPLSRTDTQYF
TRBD1,TRBJ2-5,TRBV23-1,.,TGCGCCAGCAGTAGGACAGGACGGTACCAAGAGACCCAGTACTTC,CASSRTGRYQETQYF
TRBD1,TRBJ1-2,TRBV7-8,once,TGTGCCAGCAGCCCCAGGACAGGGGGCTATGGCTACACCTTC,CASSPRTGGYGYTF
TRBD2,TRBJ2-1,TRBV7-6,.,TGTGCCAGCAAGGGAGGGAATGAGCAGTTCTTC,CASKGGNEQFF
.,TRBJ2-5,TRBV6-6,.,TGTGCCAGCAGTTACGGGGGGGCTGGGGAGACCCAGTACTTC,CASSYGGAGETQYF
.,TRBJ2-1,TRBV7-2,.,TGTGCCAGCAGGCTTCTTAGGGGTCCGAACTACAATGAGCAGTTCTTC,CASRLLRGPNYNEQFF
.,TRBJ1-1,TRBV7-8,few,TGTGCCAGCAGCACCCCCACCGGGGGCACTGAAGCTTTCTTT,CASSTPTGGTEAFF